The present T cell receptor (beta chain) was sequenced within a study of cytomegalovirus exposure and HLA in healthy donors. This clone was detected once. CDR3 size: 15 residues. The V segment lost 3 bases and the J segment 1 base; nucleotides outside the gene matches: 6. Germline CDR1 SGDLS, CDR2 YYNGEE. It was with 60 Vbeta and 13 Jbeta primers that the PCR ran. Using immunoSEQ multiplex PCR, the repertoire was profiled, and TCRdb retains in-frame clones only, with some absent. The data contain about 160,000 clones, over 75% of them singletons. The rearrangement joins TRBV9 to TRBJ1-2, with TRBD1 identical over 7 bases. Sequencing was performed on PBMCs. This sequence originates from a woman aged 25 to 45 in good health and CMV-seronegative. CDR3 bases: TGTGCCAGCAGCGCACAGGGGAATCATAACTATGGCTACACCTTC. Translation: CASSAQGNHNYGYTF.